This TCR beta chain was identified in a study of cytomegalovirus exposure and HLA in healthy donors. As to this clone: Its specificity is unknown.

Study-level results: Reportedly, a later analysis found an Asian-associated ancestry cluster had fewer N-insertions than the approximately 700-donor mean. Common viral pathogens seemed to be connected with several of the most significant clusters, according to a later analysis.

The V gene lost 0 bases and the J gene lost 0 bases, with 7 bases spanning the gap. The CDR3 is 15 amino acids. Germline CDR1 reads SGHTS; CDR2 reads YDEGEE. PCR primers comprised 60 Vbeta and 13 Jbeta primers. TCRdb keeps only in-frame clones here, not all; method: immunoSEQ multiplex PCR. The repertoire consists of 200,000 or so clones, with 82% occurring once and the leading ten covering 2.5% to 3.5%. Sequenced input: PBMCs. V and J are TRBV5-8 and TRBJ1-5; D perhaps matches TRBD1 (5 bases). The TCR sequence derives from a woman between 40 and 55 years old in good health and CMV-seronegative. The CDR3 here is CASSLEGFSNQPQHF. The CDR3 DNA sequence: TGTGCCAGCAGCTTGGAGGGGTTTAGCAATCAGCCCCAGCATTTT.